Listed below are T cell receptor beta chains from one sample, sequenced in a study of T cell responses to AZD1222 COVID-19 vaccine. This table comes from immunoSEQ multiplex PCR, and its TCRdb copy is limited to in-frame clones, with some not included. The data hold roughly 93,000 clones, with 89% observed a single time. The material was peripheral blood, obtained on day 0 of MenACWY control vaccination. All receptors come from an adult in good health. Both conserved end residues are trimmed from each CDR3. Each record gives: D gene, V gene, J gene, CDR3 protein. The D gene is left open where the match is weak.

>-|TRBV6-5|TRBJ2-2
ASSETGIGELF
>-|TRBV21-1|TRBJ1-4
ASSKARWGCDEKLF
>-|TRBV7-3|TRBJ2-5
ASSLAGTGRETQY
>-|TRBV4-1|TRBJ1-5
ASSQDLGTPNQPQH
>-|TRBV5-1|TRBJ2-7
ASSLGTTSYEQY
>TRBD1|TRBV2|TRBJ1-2
ARENINRGHYGYT
>-|TRBV12-3/TRBV12-4|TRBJ1-1
ASSYTQNTEAF
>TRBD1|TRBV19|TRBJ2-1
ASSPVTGGNYNEQF
>-|TRBV30|TRBJ1-5
AWSRDSNQPQH
>-|TRBV15|TRBJ1-4
ATSRVGRDEKLF
>-|TRBV4-2|TRBJ1-3
ASSQEGRQSGNTIY
>-|TRBV28|TRBJ1-2
ASSLRQNYGYT
>-|TRBV4-2|TRBJ1-1
ASSQRQTMNTEAF
>-|TRBV6-5|TRBJ1-2
ASSYSWSAYGYT
>TRBD2|TRBV30|TRBJ2-3
AWSAGLAGDTQY
>-|TRBV10-3|TRBJ1-1
AISNVYTEAF
>TRBD1|TRBV30|TRBJ1-2
AWNGQGNYGYT
>TRBD1|TRBV18|TRBJ1-1
ASSPLQGAKFSEAF
>-|TRBV2|TRBJ1-1
ASSELGQVNTEAF
>-|TRBV4-1|TRBJ2-1
ASSPNPTAPRYNEQF
>-|TRBV3-1/TRBV3-2|TRBJ2-5
ASSQETQY
>-|TRBV5-1|TRBJ1-1
ASSLGRSLGGTEAF
>-|TRBV6-5|TRBJ2-7
ASNRISISYEQY
>-|TRBV18|TRBJ1-2
ASSPTGSNYGYT
>-|TRBV30|TRBJ1-4
AWSGWGTNEKLF
>-|TRBV28|TRBJ1-3
ASRYRFSSGNTIY
>-|TRBV2|TRBJ2-1
ASSDYEQF
>-|TRBV7-2|TRBJ2-1
ASSWGPPQF
>TRBD1|TRBV7-9|TRBJ1-3
ASSLGGQGVGNTIY
>-|TRBV6-6|TRBJ2-7
ASSYEGYEQY
>-|TRBV6-1|TRBJ1-5
ASSEGQGNQPQH
>TRBD1|TRBV4-3|TRBJ2-7
ASSPWTGGHYEQY
>-|TRBV28|TRBJ1-1
ASNPGGMNTEAF
>-|TRBV7-2|TRBJ2-2
ASSEQGRGVAGELF
>TRBD1|TRBV6-5|TRBJ1-4
ASSGTGGTNEKLF
>-|TRBV30|TRBJ2-3
AWTSLDTQY
>TRBD2|TRBV6-6|TRBJ2-3
ASRPWTSGVIGTQY
>-|TRBV23-1|TRBJ1-6
ASSPTFGPLH
>-|TRBV25-1|TRBJ1-2
ASSGPGYT
>-|TRBV11-3|TRBJ1-1
ASSLGTGLEAF
>-|TRBV7-2|TRBJ2-7
ASSLGFPLEQY
>TRBD2|TRBV7-3|TRBJ2-3
ASSLTSGGTDTQY
>TRBD1|TRBV9|TRBJ1-1
ASSVDDRGRTEAF
>TRBD2|TRBV5-6|TRBJ2-7
ASSWRGTAYEQY
>TRBD1|TRBV9|TRBJ2-5
ASNRGETQY
>TRBD1|TRBV5-1|TRBJ2-5
ASSFEGAKETQY
>-|TRBV9|TRBJ2-7
ASSITGTSSEQY
>-|TRBV11-1|TRBJ2-7
ASSPNEGNYEQY
>TRBD2|TRBV19|TRBJ2-3
ASSIKGTSGGYTDTQY
>TRBD1|TRBV18|TRBJ1-1
ASSPRAGGTLNTEAF
>-|TRBV28|TRBJ1-2
ASSLGRVGYT
>TRBD1|TRBV5-6|TRBJ2-3
ASSLTGGYTDTQY
>TRBD2|TRBV11-2|TRBJ2-2
ASRMTSGGITGELF
>TRBD1|TRBV7-6|TRBJ2-2
ASRWDRSTGELF
>-|TRBV12-5|TRBJ1-1
ASGSPPGSTEAF
>-|TRBV7-9|TRBJ2-7
ASSLQGFDEQY
>-|TRBV29-1|TRBJ2-7
SAQGNHYEQY
>TRBD1|TRBV5-6|TRBJ2-7
ASSLQQGLYEQY